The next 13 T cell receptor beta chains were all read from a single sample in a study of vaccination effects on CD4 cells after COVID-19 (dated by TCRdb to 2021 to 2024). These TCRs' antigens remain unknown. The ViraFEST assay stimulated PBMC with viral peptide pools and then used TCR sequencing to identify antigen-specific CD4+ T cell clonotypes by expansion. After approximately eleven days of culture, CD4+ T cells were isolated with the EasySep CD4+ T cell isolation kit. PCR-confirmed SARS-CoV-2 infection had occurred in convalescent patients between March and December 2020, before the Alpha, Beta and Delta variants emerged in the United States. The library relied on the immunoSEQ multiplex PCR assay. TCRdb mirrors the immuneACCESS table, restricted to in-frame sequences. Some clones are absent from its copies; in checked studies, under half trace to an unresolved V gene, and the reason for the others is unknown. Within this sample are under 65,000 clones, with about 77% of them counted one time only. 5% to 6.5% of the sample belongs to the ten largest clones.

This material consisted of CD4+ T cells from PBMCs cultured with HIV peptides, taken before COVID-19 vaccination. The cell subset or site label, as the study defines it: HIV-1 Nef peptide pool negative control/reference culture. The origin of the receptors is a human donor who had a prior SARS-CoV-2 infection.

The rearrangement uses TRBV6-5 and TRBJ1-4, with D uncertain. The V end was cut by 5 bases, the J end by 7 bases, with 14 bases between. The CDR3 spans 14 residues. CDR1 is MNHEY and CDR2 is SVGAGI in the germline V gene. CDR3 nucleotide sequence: TGTGCCAGCAGTACCGTCCCCCTGGTTGAAAAACTGTTTTTT. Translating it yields CASSTVPLVEKLFF.

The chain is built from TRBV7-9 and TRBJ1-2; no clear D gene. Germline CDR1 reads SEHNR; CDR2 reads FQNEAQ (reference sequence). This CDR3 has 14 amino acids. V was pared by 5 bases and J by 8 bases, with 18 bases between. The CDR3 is CASSPRTALWGYTF. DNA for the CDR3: TGTGCCAGCAGCCCTAGGACGGCCCTCTGGGGCTACACCTTC.

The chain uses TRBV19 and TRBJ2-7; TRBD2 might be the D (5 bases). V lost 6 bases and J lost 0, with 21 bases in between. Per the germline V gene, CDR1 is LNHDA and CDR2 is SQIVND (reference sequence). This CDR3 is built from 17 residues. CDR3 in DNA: TGTGCCAGTAGCCGCGTGCGCGTAGCGCAGAGCTCCTACGAGCAGTACTTC. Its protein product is CASSRVRVAQSSYEQYF.

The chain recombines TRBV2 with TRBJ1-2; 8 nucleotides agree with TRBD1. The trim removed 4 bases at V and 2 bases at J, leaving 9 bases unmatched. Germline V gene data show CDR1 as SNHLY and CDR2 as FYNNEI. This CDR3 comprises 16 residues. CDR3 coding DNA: TGTGCCAGCAGTGCCCACCTGACAGGGGCCAACTATGGCTACACCTTC. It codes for CASSAHLTGANYGYTF.

CDR3 sequence (DNA): TGTGCCAGCAGCCTAGCGGGGGGGCAAAGGACCGAGCAGTACTTC. It is translated as CASSLAGGQRTEQYF. J is TRBJ2-7 and V is TRBV5-4; TRBD2 agrees at 12 bases. Unmatched junction bases numbered 8, after V lost 4 bases and J lost 6 bases. CDR1 is SGHNT and CDR2 is YYREEE in the germline V gene (reference sequence). This CDR3 has 15 amino acids.

CDR3 in DNA: TGTGCCAGCAGCTTATTTAGGTCGACAGCCTCCTATAATTCACCCCTCCACTTT. Translated: CASSLFRSTASYNSPLHF. This chain joins TRBV7-2 and TRBJ1-6; D is possibly TRBD1 (5 bases). The CDR3 consists of 18 residues. V dropped 2 bases and J dropped 0 bases, with 14 bases sitting between them. Looked up from germline, CDR1 is SGHTA and CDR2 is FQGNSA.

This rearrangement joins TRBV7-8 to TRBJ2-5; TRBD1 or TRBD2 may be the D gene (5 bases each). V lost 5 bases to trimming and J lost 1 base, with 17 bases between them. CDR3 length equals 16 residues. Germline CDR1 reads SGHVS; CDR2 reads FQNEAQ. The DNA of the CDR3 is TGTGCCAGCAGCCGAGTTCGGGGCGGGTTCCAAGAGACCCAGTACTTC. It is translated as CASSRVRGGFQETQYF.

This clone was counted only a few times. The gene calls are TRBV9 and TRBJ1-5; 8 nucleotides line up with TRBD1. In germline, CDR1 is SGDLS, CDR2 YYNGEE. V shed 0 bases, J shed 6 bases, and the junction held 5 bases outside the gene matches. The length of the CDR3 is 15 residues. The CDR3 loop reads CASSVEGQVGQPQHF. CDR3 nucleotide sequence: TGTGCCAGCAGCGTAGAGGGACAGGTTGGTCAGCCCCAGCATTTT.

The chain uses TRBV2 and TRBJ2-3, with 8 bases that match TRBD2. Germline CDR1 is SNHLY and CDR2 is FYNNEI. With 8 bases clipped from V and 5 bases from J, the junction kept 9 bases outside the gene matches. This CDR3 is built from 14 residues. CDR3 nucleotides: TGTGCCAGCCAGGCAGCGGGAGAAATAGATACGCAGTATTTT. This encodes CASQAAGEIDTQYF.

This CDR3 is CASRAAGTGANVLTF. The CDR3 coding sequence is TGTGCCAGTAGAGCAGCGGGGACCGGGGCCAACGTCCTGACTTTC. This chain uses TRBV19 with TRBJ2-6, with 7 bases aligning to TRBD2. V dropped 6 bases and J dropped 4; count of bases not matched to a gene: 6. Germline lookup yields CDR1 LNHDA and CDR2 SQIVND (reference sequence). This CDR3 is 15 amino acids long.

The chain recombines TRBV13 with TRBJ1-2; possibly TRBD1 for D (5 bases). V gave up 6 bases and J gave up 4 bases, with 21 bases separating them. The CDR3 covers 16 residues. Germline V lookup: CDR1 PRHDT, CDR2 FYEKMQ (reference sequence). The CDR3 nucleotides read TGTGCCAGCAGGGTTGGGGGGAGGACGAACCTCTATGGCTACACCTTC. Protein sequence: CASRVGGRTNLYGYTF.

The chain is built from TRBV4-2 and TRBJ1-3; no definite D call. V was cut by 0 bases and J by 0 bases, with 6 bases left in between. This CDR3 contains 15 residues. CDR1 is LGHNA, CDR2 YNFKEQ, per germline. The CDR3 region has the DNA TGTGCCAGCAGCCAAGAACTGACCTCTGGAAACACCATATATTTT. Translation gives CASSQELTSGNTIYF.

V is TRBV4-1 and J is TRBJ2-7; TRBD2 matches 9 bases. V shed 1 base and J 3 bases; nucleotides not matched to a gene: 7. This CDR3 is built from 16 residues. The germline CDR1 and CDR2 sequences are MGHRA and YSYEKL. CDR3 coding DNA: TGCGCCAGCAGCCAAGGGGTTTTGCGGGAGGGCTACGAGCAGTACTTC. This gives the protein CASSQGVLREGYEQYF.